The 24 T cell receptor beta chains presented below share a single source sample, sequenced in a study of post-analysis software for immune sequencing data (dated by TCRdb to the mid-2010s). What the authors observed across the whole study: Several TRBV segments, including TRBV5-6, TRBV5-1 and TRBV20-1, were significantly more frequent in patients than controls.

Libraries were made using PCR. The run used an Illumina HiSeq 2500. To reduce PCR and sequencing biases, unique molecular identifiers were incorporated into the TCR beta cDNA libraries. TCRdb took the public reads, trimmed them with fastp at Q25, ran MiXCR for clone calling and kept in-frame beta chains. Each entry merges the rows of one CDR3 protein and shows their most common DNA and genes. The table for this sample lists hundreds of thousands of distinct CDR3 sequences; roughly 27% of them were counted only once. The ten top clones hold under 0.7% of the sample. For these receptors, no antigen is known. Sample: blood. The receptors shown here come from a girl between 10 and 17 years old with multiple sclerosis.

The chain combines TRBV7-2 with TRBJ2-2; TRBD2 agrees at 7 bases. Germline V gene lookup returns CDR1 SGHTA and CDR2 FQGNSA. The CDR3 spans 14 residues. After removal of 4 bases from V and 2 bases from J, the junction contained 1 base not matched to a gene. The CDR3 nucleotides are TGTGCCAGCAGCTGGACTAGAAACACCGGGGAGCTGTTTTTT. Translating it yields CASSWTRNTGELFF. Full variable domain (rest looked up from reference TRBV7-2 and TRBJ2-2): GAGVSQSPSNKVTEKGKDVELRCDPISGHTALYWYRQSLGQGLEFLIYFQGNSAPDKSGLPSDRFSAERTGGSVSTLTIQRTQQEDSAVYLCASSWTRNTGELFFGEGSRLTVL.

The chain recombines TRBV6-2 or TRBV6-3 with TRBJ2-4, with D perhaps TRBD2 (5 bases). The J call may be incorrect, as the DNA end agrees better with TRBJ2-7. The CDR3 spans 15 residues. In germline, CDR1 is MNHEY, CDR2 SVGEGT. Written as DNA, the CDR3 is TGTGCCAGCAGTTACTTGGCTAGCAAGACGAACGAGCAGTACTTC. It translates to CASSYLASKTNEQYF.

V gene TRBV20-1 combines with J gene TRBJ1-2, with TRBD1 matching 8 bases. Germline V gene lookup returns CDR1 DFQATT and CDR2 SNEGSKA (reference sequence). There are 15 residues in the CDR3. Trimming took 5 bases from V and 4 from J; bases not matched to a gene: 12. The CDR3 spells CSALSGQGSFYGYTF. The DNA of the CDR3 is TGCAGTGCTCTCAGTGGACAGGGAAGTTTCTATGGCTACACCTTC.

This clonotype was counted a few times. The chain is built from TRBV24-1 and TRBJ1-2; D is unresolved. The CDR3 contains 15 residues. Germline CDR1 reads KGHDR; CDR2 reads SFDVKD. V was pared by 7 bases and J by 1 base, with 15 bases between. DNA of the CDR3: TGTGCCACCAGGCCTAGTGGCACGGATAACTATGGCTACACCTTC. It specifies CATRPSGTDNYGYTF.

This chain links TRBV20-1 with TRBJ2-3; no definite D call. Germline V gene sequence: CDR1 DFQATT, CDR2 SNEGSKA (reference sequence). Trimming shortened V by 6 bases and J by 6 bases, and 16 bases separated the two germline ends. CDR3 length: 13 residues. The CDR3 loop reads CSAAPIGRDTQYF. CDR3 DNA: TGCAGTGCGGCCCCGATAGGGCGGGATACGCAGTATTTT.

The chain employs TRBV20-1 and TRBJ2-7; 10 nucleotides align to TRBD2. The CDR3 length is 15 residues. In germline, CDR1 is DFQATT, CDR2 SNEGSKA (reference sequence). J was trimmed by 5 bases and V by 3 bases; bases with no gene match: 10. The CDR3 coding sequence is TGCAGTGCTAGCCCCCGAGCGGGGGGGAGGAACGAGCAGTACTTC. Residues: CSASPRAGGRNEQYF.

V usage is TRBV20-1 and J usage is TRBJ1-5; no firm D call. The germline V and J ends were trimmed by 2 bases and 0 bases, with 8 bases remaining between them. The CDR3 loop spans 14 amino acids. Germline V CDR1 and CDR2: DFQATT, SNEGSKA (reference sequence). The CDR3 coding sequence is TGCAGTGCTAGAACCGGGCTTAGCAATCAGCCCCAGCATTTT. Translating it yields CSARTGLSNQPQHF.

The CDR3 here is CASSLARREETQYF. The CDR3 DNA sequence: TGTGCCAGCAGCTTAGCCCGGCGGGAAGAGACCCAGTACTTC. The chain is built from TRBV7-2 and TRBJ2-5; tentative D call: TRBD2 (5 bases). The CDR3 loop spans 14 amino acids. From germline, CDR1 is SGHTA and CDR2 FQGNSA. The V end was cut by 0 bases, the J end by 3 bases, with 8 bases between.

V gene TRBV12-3 or TRBV12-4 combines with J gene TRBJ2-1; 8 bases are shared with TRBD1. The CDR3 covers 14 residues. Unmatched junction bases numbered 6, after V lost 7 bases and J lost 4 bases. The CDR3, as DNA: TGTGCCAGCACACCACAGGGGGAGTACAATGAGCAGTTCTTC. It translates to CASTPQGEYNEQFF.

In this sample, this clonotype turned up a few times. The CDR3: CASGLVTRGLIHNEQFF. CDR3 bases: TGTGCTAGTGGTTTGGTAACTCGGGGACTTATCCACAATGAGCAGTTCTTC. J is TRBJ2-1 and V is TRBV12-5; perhaps TRBD2 as D (6 bases). Germline V CDR1 and CDR2: LGHNT, FRNRAP. The CDR3 totals 17 residues. V was trimmed by 0 bases and J by 5 bases, leaving 17 bases between them.

The CDR3 protein is CASRPLSSYNEQFF. CDR3 bases: TGTGCCAGCAGACCACTAAGCTCCTACAATGAGCAGTTCTTC. The V and J genes are TRBV12-3 or TRBV12-4 and TRBJ2-1; D remains unclear. Trimming removed 6 bases at V and 0 bases at J, with 9 bases between. The CDR3 is 14 amino acids.

J is TRBJ2-7 and V is TRBV3-1; 11 positions match TRBD2. CDR3 length: 15 amino acids. CDR1 and CDR2 (germline): LGHDT, YNNKEL (reference sequence). V dropped 3 bases and J dropped 7; count of bases not matched to a gene: 8. As DNA, the CDR3 is TGTGCCAGCAGCCAGAATAGCGGGAGGGCCGGAGAGCAGTACTTC. Its protein is CASSQNSGRAGEQYF.

A few counts support this clonotype. The chain recombines TRBV28 with TRBJ2-1, with TRBD2 matching over 12 bases. After removal of 6 bases from V and 10 bases from J, the junction contained 13 bases not matched to a gene. The CDR3 is 16 amino acids. The germline gives CDR1 MDHEN, CDR2 SYDVKM. This CDR3 reads CASSLRTSGRLREQFF. In DNA form, the CDR3 reads TGTGCCAGCAGCCTGAGAACTAGCGGGAGGTTACGGGAGCAGTTCTTC.

The sample holds a few counts of this clonotype. V is TRBV12-3 or TRBV12-4 and J is TRBJ1-1; D not certain. The CDR3 length is 12 residues. The V gene lost 5 bases and the J gene lost 5 bases, with 9 bases spanning the gap. The CDR3 loop is CASSPQSTEAFF. DNA for the CDR3: TGTGCCAGCAGTCCGCAGTCGACTGAAGCTTTCTTT.

This clonotype was recorded a few times. The CDR3 DNA sequence: TGCGCCAGCAGCGCTCGCCCCGGGTTCAGCAGTGGCTACACCTTC. It translates to CASSARPGFSSGYTF. The V call is TRBV5-1, the J call TRBJ1-2; D unclear. Germline V CDR1 and CDR2: SGHRS, YFSETQ. V lost 4 bases and J lost 7, with 20 bases in between. The CDR3 covers 15 residues.

This rearrangement joins TRBV20-1 to TRBJ2-7; 7 positions match TRBD2. From germline, CDR1 is DFQATT and CDR2 SNEGSKA (reference sequence). The CDR3 is 15 amino acids. V shed 1 base, J shed 0 bases, and the junction held 6 bases outside the gene matches. CDR3 nucleotide sequence: TGCAGTGCTAGAGGTAGCGGGTTTAGCTCCTACGAGCAGTACTTC. Its translation is CSARGSGFSSYEQYF.

This clonotype was found a few times. One end of the junction fails to match germline, which may point to a read error. The rearrangement joins TRBV20-1 to TRBJ2-1; 10 nucleotides line up with TRBD2. The CDR3 totals 15 residues. The germline CDR1 and CDR2 sequences are DFQATT and SNEGSKA (reference sequence). The CDR3 nucleotides read TGCAGTGCTAGAACCAGCGGGAGGGTCTACAACGAGCAGTTCTTC. Amino acids: CSARTSGRVYNEQFF.

The rearrangement uses TRBV20-1 and TRBJ2-3, with TRBD2 identical over 10 bases. With 7 bases clipped from V and 3 bases from J, the junction kept 13 bases outside the gene matches. This CDR3 is built from 16 residues. Per the germline V gene, CDR1 is DFQATT and CDR2 is SNEGSKA (reference sequence). CDR3 sequence: CSVIHSGGLSTDTQYF. CDR3 nucleotide sequence: TGCAGTGTTATTCATAGCGGGGGGCTTAGTACAGATACGCAGTATTTT.

The chain joins TRBV9 to TRBJ2-1, with TRBD1 as a possible D gene (5 bases). The CDR3 loop spans 17 amino acids. V lost 3 bases and J lost 0, with 16 bases in between. Germline V gene sequence: CDR1 SGDLS, CDR2 YYNGEE. The CDR3, as DNA: TGTGCCAGCAGCGCAAGGGGCACCCCGAGCTCCTACAATGAGCAGTTCTTC. Translation: CASSARGTPSSYNEQFF.

A note on this clonotype: A read error may account for a junction end that differs from germline. The V gene is TRBV5-1, the J gene TRBJ2-7; maybe TRBD1 (6 bases). The germline gives CDR1 SGHRS, CDR2 YFSETQ. There are 13 residues in the CDR3. In DNA form, the CDR3 reads TGCGCCAGCAGCGCGGACAGTTCCTACAAGCAGTACTTC. Translation gives CASSADSSYKQYF.

Comments on this clonotype: At one of its ends the junction is not consistent with the germline gene, which may arise from a read error. The chain couples TRBV5-1 to TRBJ2-5; the match to TRBD2 covers 9 bases. Germline CDR1 SGHRS, CDR2 YFSETQ. The CDR3 loop spans 18 amino acids. The CDR3, as DNA: TGCGCCAGCAACTTGGAAGGACACCCGGGACTAGCACAAGAGACCCAGTACTTC. Amino acid sequence: CASNLEGHPGLAQETQYF.

In its sample, this clonotype was seen a few times. V and J are TRBV7-9 and TRBJ2-3, with TRBD2 matching 8 bases. V was pared by 8 bases and J by 4 bases, with 17 bases of the junction left unmatched. This CDR3 is 17 amino acids long. Germline V lookup: CDR1 SEHNR, CDR2 FQNEAQ (reference sequence). The CDR3 nucleotides read TGTGCCAGCGATGCCTCCGCGGGAGGCAGTGTGCCAGATACGCAGTATTTT. Translated: CASDASAGGSVPDTQYF.

A few counts support this clonotype. The genes are TRBV11-2 and TRBJ2-3, with 10 nucleotides matching TRBD2. After removal of 3 bases from V and 6 bases from J, the junction contained 6 bases not matched to a gene. Germline-derived CDR1 and CDR2 are SGHAT and FQNNGV. The CDR3 consists of 15 residues. The CDR3 DNA is TGTGCCAGCAGCTTTATAGCGGGGGGATGGGATACGCAGTATTTT. Its translation is CASSFIAGGWDTQYF.

This clonotype has just a few counts. The V call is TRBV3-1, the J call TRBJ2-1; tentative D call: TRBD2 (6 bases). The CDR3 runs to 17 residues. Between the trimmed V and J ends, which lost 6 bases and 0 bases, there was a span of 18 bases. CDR1 and CDR2 (germline): LGHDT, YNNKEL (reference sequence). CDR3 in DNA: TGTGCCAGCAGTAAAAAGGCCCGGGAGAGCTCCTACAATGAGCAGTTCTTC. This sequence encodes CASSKKARESSYNEQFF.